The clone carrying this TCR beta chain was detected only a few times. Its antigen is not known. The CDR3 runs 12 residues. Trimming took 4 bases from V and 0 from J, leaving 4 bases between them. Germline V gives CDR1 SEHNR, CDR2 FQNEAQ (reference sequence). This sample is drawn from a study of early T cells in non-severe SARS-CoV-2 infection. Background on the study: From unsorted whole blood, bulk RNA was sequenced, and the chains remained unpaired.

Individual cDNA molecules received unique molecular identifiers during library preparation. TCRdb reprocessed the 5' RACE reads via MiXCR and lists one record per CDR3 protein. The repertoire has some 64,000 distinct CDR3 sequences, roughly 9% of them found once; the top ten carry roughly 12%. Findings and caveats of the study: VDJdb matching skewed toward anti-spike CD8 responses, missing private and CD4 specificities.

This chain links TRBV7-9 with TRBJ2-7; D is ambiguous. Material: whole blood, obtained at baseline. This clonotype originated in an adult who was a healthcare worker with PCR-confirmed SARS-CoV-2 infection or an uninfected control (not recorded which). CDR3 loop: CASSSISYEQYF. As DNA, the CDR3 is TGTGCCAGCAGCTCAATCTCCTACGAGCAGTACTTC.